The clone carrying this T cell receptor beta chain was observed a handful of times. This sample was taken from a study of shared T cell receptors in the human thymus. V was cut by 4 bases and J by 6 bases, with 23 bases left in between. CDR3 size: 17 residues. Germline loops: CDR1 LGHNA, CDR2 YNFKEQ. The method was immunoSEQ multiplex PCR; TCRdb's version includes in-frame clones alone and lacks a portion of them. Of hundreds of thousands of clones in the sample, about 84% are singletons; the top ten hold 0.013%. Another study also made use of these data, one on human thymus T cells. Per that study: The sample donors, healthy Finnish infants, were having corrective surgery for congenital heart defects. The related literature has documented a marked overlap of thymic repertoires among unrelated individuals.

This chain connects TRBV4-2 to TRBJ2-3; D is possibly TRBD2 (6 bases). Sequencing was carried out using thymocytes. This sequence was found in a boy in the first two years of life with a congenital heart defect. In nucleotides, the CDR3 is TGTGCCAGCAGCCCCAGGGACGGGACTCCCCTATTTGATACGCAGTATTTT. This codes for CASSPRDGTPLFDTQYF.